The T cell receptor beta chain described here comes from a study of blood T cell repertoires in COVID-19. Study context: Specimens from acute and convalescent COVID-19 originated in the United States, Italy and Spain. The analysed material was cDNA or gDNA that came from T cells, B-cell-depleted T cells, or PBMCs.

Authors' data handling: Amplification of reference gene primers provided the estimated nucleated cell counts. Some clones are missing from TCRdb's copy, which holds only in-frame ones; the method was immunoSEQ multiplex PCR. That table supplies the V and J calls and clone size; D and trimming were determined from the DNA. The table has about 110,000 clones, 76% seen once. The sequenced sample consisted of peripheral blood. The receptor was derived from a woman older than 75 with acute or convalescent COVID-19.

The CDR3 DNA sequence: TGCAGTGCTCCTATGCCGAGCGAGCAGTACTTC. Amino acids: CSAPMPSEQYF. The genes are TRBV20-1 and TRBJ2-7; D is unresolved. The germline V gene encodes CDR1 DFQATT and CDR2 SNEGSKA (reference sequence). Between the trimmed V and J ends, which lost 5 bases and 6 bases, there was a span of 11 bases. The CDR3 spans 11 residues.